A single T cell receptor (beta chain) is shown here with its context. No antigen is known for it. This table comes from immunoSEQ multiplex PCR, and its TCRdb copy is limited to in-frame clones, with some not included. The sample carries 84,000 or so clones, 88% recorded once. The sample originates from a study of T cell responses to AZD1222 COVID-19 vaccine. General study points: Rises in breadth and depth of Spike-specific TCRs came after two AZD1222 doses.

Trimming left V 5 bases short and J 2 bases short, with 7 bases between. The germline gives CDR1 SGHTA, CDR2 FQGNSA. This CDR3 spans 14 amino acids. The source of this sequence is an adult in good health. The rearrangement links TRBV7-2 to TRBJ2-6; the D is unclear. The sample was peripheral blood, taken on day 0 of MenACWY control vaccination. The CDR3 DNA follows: TGTGCCAGCAGCCCTCCAACTGGGGCCAACGTCCTGACTTTC. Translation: CASSPPTGANVLTF.